Listed here is a single T cell receptor (beta chain). Clones were sequenced by immunoSEQ multiplex PCR, and TCRdb holds only the in-frame ones, with some missing. Seen here are about 360,000 clones, around four fifths observed once, and the top ten hold about 10%. CDR3 length: 16 amino acids. With 4 bases removed from V and 0 bases from J, the gap between germline ends came to 13 bases. CDR1 is SGHDT and CDR2 is YYEEEE in the germline V gene. These data are taken from a study of shared clonotypes between healthy human individuals. V is TRBV5-6 and J is TRBJ2-2, with TRBD2 as a possible D gene (5 bases). The TCR originated in a man younger than 40 in good health. Sequenced: memory CD4+ T cells sorted from blood. Noted subset: CD45RA-negative fraction. CDR3 coding DNA: TGTGCCAGCAGCCTACGGACTGCCTCGAACACCGGGGAGCTGTTTTTT. This codes for CASSLRTASNTGELFF.